Included here is one T cell receptor beta chain sequence, with context. As yet, its antigen is unknown. The libraries of TRB cDNA were prepared using 5' RACE with UMI labels. After re-calling the 5' RACE reads, TCRdb lists one entry per CDR3 protein, DNA absent. The listing contains about 150,000 distinct CDR3 sequences. The data stem from a study of CXCR3-negative and CXCR3-positive naive CD8 T cells. Whole-study results and caveats: The study found more hydrophobic TRB CDR3s in CXCR3-positive naive cells than in CXCR3-negative naive cells.

Germline lookup yields CDR1 LNHDA and CDR2 SQIVND (reference sequence). This CDR3 has 15 residues. This sequence joins TRBV19 and TRBJ1-3; TCRdb's D call of TRBD1 is untestable without DNA. This TCR was sampled from a human donor in good health. Some clones in this sample may be carry-over from other donors' samples. Specimen: naive CXCR3+ CD8+ T cells from blood. Described subset: CD45RO-CCR7+CD27+CD95- naive CD8+ T cells expressing CXCR3 (TNR3+). The CDR3 loop is CATRVRGDSGNTIYF.